These 12 T cell receptor beta chains came from one sample sequenced in a study of blood T cell repertoires in COVID-19. Assay used: immunoSEQ multiplex PCR; TCRdb lists only in-frame clones, some missing. This table has a few hundred thousand clones, roughly 80% appearing once. The source material was peripheral blood. Source of these receptors: a woman in her sixties with acute or convalescent COVID-19.

The chain employs TRBV7-9 and TRBJ1-1; TRBD1 might be the D (6 bases). The CDR3 spans 13 residues. Trimming cost V 5 bases and J 11 bases, with 18 bases left between them. The germline V gene encodes CDR1 SEHNR and CDR2 FQNEAQ (reference sequence). The CDR3 DNA follows: TGTGCCAGCAGCCCTGATACGGGACAAGGGGCTTTCTTT. This encodes CASSPDTGQGAFF.

The rearrangement uses TRBV2 and TRBJ2-7, with 9 bases identical to TRBD1. This CDR3 has 16 residues. Trimming removed 5 bases from V and 0 bases from J; junction bases left unmatched: 8. Per germline, CDR1 SNHLY and CDR2 FYNNEI. The CDR3 bases are TGTGCCAGCAGTACGAACCGGGACAGGGACTCCTACGAGCAGTACTTC. This sequence encodes CASSTNRDRDSYEQYF.

This chain links TRBV29-1 with TRBJ1-2, with D possibly being TRBD1 (6 bases). The germline V gene encodes CDR1 SQVTM and CDR2 ANQGSEA. The CDR3 loop spans 15 amino acids. V lost 3 bases, J lost 5 bases, and 19 bases lay in between. The CDR3 DNA reads as TGCAGCGTTGAGGTAGGGCAGGGGAAATCGTATGGCTACACCTTC. Translated: CSVEVGQGKSYGYTF.

The J gene is TRBJ2-5, the V gene TRBV28; D is uncertain. CDR1 and CDR2 from the germline V gene are MDHEN and SYDVKM. Trimming removed 5 bases at V and 2 bases at J, with 9 bases between. This CDR3 comprises 13 residues. The CDR3 protein is CASSIIGQETQYF. CDR3 bases: TGTGCCAGCAGTATTATCGGGCAAGAGACCCAGTACTTC.

V usage is TRBV4-2 and J usage is TRBJ2-2; D remains ambiguous. There are 14 residues in the CDR3. V was trimmed by 0 bases and J by 6 bases, leaving 8 bases between them. Germline V gene sequence: CDR1 LGHNA, CDR2 YNFKEQ. This chain's CDR3 is CASSQDIVSGELFF. The CDR3 coding sequence is TGTGCCAGCAGCCAAGATATAGTCTCCGGGGAGCTGTTTTTT.

The rearrangement joins TRBV30 to TRBJ1-4, with 8 bases fitting TRBD1. With V trimmed by 3 bases and J by 2 bases, 5 bases remained unmatched. This CDR3 is built from 15 residues. In germline, CDR1 is GTSNPN, CDR2 SVGIG (reference sequence). The CDR3 protein is CAWSGQGGTNEKLFF. The CDR3 region has the DNA TGTGCCTGGAGCGGACAGGGCGGTACTAATGAAAAACTGTTTTTT. The entire variable domain, with the rest obtained from reference TRBV30 and TRBJ1-4, is as follows: SQTIHQWPATLVQPVGSPLSLECTVEGTSNPNLYWYRQAAGRGLQLLFYSVGIGQISSEVPQNLSASRPQDRQFILSSKKLLLSDSGFYLCAWSGQGGTNEKLFFGSGTQLSVL.

This chain links TRBV10-1 with TRBJ2-7, with a tentative D call TRBD1 (6 bases). CDR3 length: 14 residues. The germline V and J ends were trimmed by 6 bases and 5 bases, with 17 bases remaining between them. Germline CDR1 reads WNHNN; CDR2 reads SYGVQD (reference sequence). The CDR3 DNA reads TGCGCCAGCAGCGGGACATTGCTTTCCCACGAGCAGTACTTC. It specifies CASSGTLLSHEQYF.

The chain couples TRBV29-1 to TRBJ2-3; 9 nucleotides match TRBD2. From germline, CDR1 is SQVTM and CDR2 ANQGSEA. After removal of 4 bases from V and 1 base from J, the junction contained 6 bases not matched to a gene. This CDR3 has 15 residues. The CDR3 is CSVAGRGGGTDTQYF. The CDR3 nucleotides read TGCAGCGTTGCTGGGCGGGGGGGCGGCACAGATACGCAGTATTTT.

This clone has a single count. J is TRBJ2-3 and V is TRBV5-1, with 10 bases identical to TRBD1. This CDR3 spans 15 amino acids. V trimming: 3 bases; J trimming: 1 base; junction bases outside the gene matches: 2. The germline V gene has CDR1 SGHRS and CDR2 YFSETQ. The CDR3 DNA reads as TGCGCCAGCAGCTGGGGGACAGGGGGCACAGATACGCAGTATTTT. It translates to CASSWGTGGTDTQYF. Filled out from reference TRBV5-1 and TRBJ2-3, the complete variable domain reads KAGVTQTPRYLIKTRGQQVTLSCSPISGHRSVSWYQQTPGQGLQFLFEYFSETQRNKGNFPGRFSGRQFSNSRSEMNVSTLELGDSALYLCASSWGTGGTDTQYFGPGTRLTVL.

The gene calls are TRBV5-1 and TRBJ2-7; TRBD1 aligns across 7 bases. Germline V lookup: CDR1 SGHRS, CDR2 YFSETQ. The CDR3 consists of 16 residues. V shed 0 bases, J shed 2 bases, and the junction held 8 bases outside the gene matches. DNA of the CDR3: TGCGCCAGCAGCTTGGCCCAGGGGGTACTAACCTACGAGCAGTACTTC. This gives the protein CASSLAQGVLTYEQYF.

The rearrangement joins TRBV19 to TRBJ2-1, with 10 bases identical to TRBD2. Germline CDR1 reads LNHDA; CDR2 reads SQIVND (reference sequence). The CDR3 has 16 residues. V was clipped by 1 base and J by 4 bases; unmatched bases: 4. The CDR3 region is CASSIARTSGYNEQFF. Here the CDR3 DNA reads TGTGCCAGTAGTATAGCCAGGACTAGCGGTTACAATGAGCAGTTCTTC. Full variable domain (outside the CDR3, taken from reference TRBV19 and TRBJ2-1): DGGITQSPKYLFRKEGQNVTLSCEQNLNHDAMYWYRQDPGQGLRLIYYSQIVNDFQKGDIAEGYSVSREKKESFPLTVTSAQKNPTAFYLCASSIARTSGYNEQFFGPGTRLTVL.

V gene TRBV9 combines with J gene TRBJ2-2; D remains ambiguous. This CDR3 is built from 14 residues. Germline-derived CDR1 and CDR2 are SGDLS and YYNGEE. The V end was cut by 1 base, the J end by 6 bases, with 10 bases between. In nucleotides, the CDR3 is TGTGCCAGCAGCGTAAATCTAGACGCCGGGGAGCTGTTTTTT. This codes for CASSVNLDAGELFF.